The rows below give T cell receptor beta chains drawn from one sample of a study of T cells in tumors after PD-1 blockade. Only in-frame clones appear in the TCRdb table, and some are missing; sequencing was by immunoSEQ multiplex PCR. The sample contains 4,000 to 5,000 clones, less than 80% of which appear only once. The specimen was tumor tissue, collected after anti-PD-1 treatment. Source of these receptors: a human donor with basal cell carcinoma. Each CDR3 is given with its conserved first and last residue. The D gene is left open where the match is weak. Part of the rows lack a size; the others show once, few, many or a class for expanded clones.

j_call | d_call | v_call | clone_size | cdr3_aa | cdr3_nt
TRBJ2-7 | - | TRBV6-5 | - | CASSHFEPPYEQYF | TGTGCCAGCAGTCACTTCGAACCACCCTACGAGCAGTACTTC
TRBJ1-1 | TRBD1 | TRBV11-1 | - | CASSPSLDRGTEAFF | TGTGCCAGCAGCCCCTCCCTGGACAGGGGCACTGAAGCTTTCTTT
TRBJ2-7 | - | TRBV6-5 | few | CASRTNYFVANEQYF | TGTGCCAGCAGAACTAATTATTTTGTGGCGAACGAGCAGTACTTC
TRBJ2-2 | - | TRBV5-1 | once | CASSLSPLTGGNPGELFF | TGCGCCAGCAGCTTGAGTCCTCTCACAGGTGGTAATCCAGGGGAGCTGTTTTTT
TRBJ1-6 | TRBD1 | TRBV5-5 | few | CASSLSPTGGLNSPLHF | TGTGCCAGCAGCTTGTCTCCTACAGGGGGTTTGAATTCACCCCTCCACTTT
TRBJ2-1 | TRBD1 | TRBV7-9 | - | CAGEPGTGTYNEQFF | TGTGCCGGCGAACCTGGGACAGGGACTTACAATGAGCAGTTCTTC
TRBJ1-2 | - | TRBV30 | few | CAWSPDQTHYYGYTF | TGTGCCTGGAGTCCCGACCAAACACATTACTATGGCTACACCTTC
TRBJ1-1 | TRBD1 | TRBV5-1 | - | CASRGDREAEAFF | TGCGCCAGCAGGGGGGACAGGGAGGCTGAAGCTTTCTTT
TRBJ1-3 | - | TRBV5-1 | - | CASSLVSSGNTIYF | TGCGCCAGCAGCTTGGTGTCCTCTGGAAACACCATATATTTT
TRBJ1-2 | - | TRBV5-1 | - | CASRVDRSGGYTF | TGCGCCAGCAGGGTAGACAGGTCTGGCGGCTACACCTTC
TRBJ2-1 | - | TRBV29-1 | - | CSVESSYNEQFF | TGCAGCGTTGAAAGCTCCTACAATGAGCAGTTCTTC
TRBJ1-5 | TRBD1 | TRBV2 | - | CASSDQGARKPQHF | TGTGCCAGCAGTGACCAGGGGGCGCGCAAGCCCCAGCATTTT
TRBJ2-1 | - | TRBV7-8 | - | CASSLDSQGSSLSYNEQFF | TGTGCCAGCAGCTTAGATTCTCAGGGATCGTCCCTTAGCTACAATGAGCAGTTCTTC
TRBJ1-1 | TRBD1 | TRBV9 | - | CASSPGQVRPEAFF | TGTGCCAGCAGCCCGGGACAGGTTCGTCCTGAAGCTTTCTTT
TRBJ2-2 | TRBD1 | TRBV27 | - | CASSPTGLVGELFF | TGTGCCAGCAGTCCGACAGGGTTGGTCGGGGAGCTGTTTTTT
TRBJ2-1 | - | TRBV5-5 | - | CASSLGGSAYNEQFF | TGTGCCAGCAGCTTGGGGGGATCGGCCTACAATGAGCAGTTCTTC
TRBJ2-7 | - | TRBV10-3 | medium-sized | CAISGQSIEQYF | TGTGCCATCAGTGGACAGTCTATCGAGCAGTACTTC
TRBJ2-5 | TRBD2 | TRBV7-6 | once | CASSLTSGGAGETQYF | TGTGCCAGCAGCCTGACTAGCGGGGGGGCCGGGGAGACCCAGTACTTC
TRBJ1-6 | - | TRBV25-1 | few | CASSESDSPNSPLHF | TGTGCCAGCAGTGAAAGCGATTCCCCTAATTCCCCCCTCCACTTT
TRBJ2-7 | - | TRBV5-6 | - | CASSFQGQGYEQYF | TGTGCCAGCAGCTTTCAAGGCCAGGGCTACGAGCAGTACTTC
TRBJ2-1 | TRBD2 | TRBV25-1 | few | CASSLPGTSGNEQFF | TGTGCCAGCAGCCTCCCCGGGACTAGCGGCAATGAGCAGTTCTTC
TRBJ2-5 | - | TRBV6-5 | - | CASSQWLWETQYF | TGTGCCAGCAGCCAATGGTTGTGGGAGACCCAGTACTTC
TRBJ1-1 | TRBD1 | TRBV7-9 | few | CASSQIQGGKAFF | TGTGCCAGCAGTCAGATACAGGGGGGCAAAGCTTTCTTT
TRBJ1-2 | - | TRBV29-1 | - | CSLLSRDRYGYTF | TGCAGCTTACTCTCTAGGGACCGCTATGGCTACACCTTC
TRBJ2-1 | TRBD2 | TRBV4-2 | few | CASSPAGEGNEQFF | TGTGCCAGCAGCCCAGCGGGAGAGGGCAATGAGCAGTTCTTC
TRBJ2-1 | TRBD2 | TRBV9 | - | CASSPWPSGGAYNEQFF | TGTGCCAGCAGCCCGTGGCCCAGCGGGGGGGCCTACAATGAGCAGTTCTTC
TRBJ1-1 | - | TRBV25-1 | - | CASRWQIGEAFF | TGTGCCAGCAGGTGGCAGATAGGTGAAGCTTTCTTT
TRBJ2-7 | - | TRBV15 | few | CATSRDPSYEQYF | TGTGCCACCAGCAGAGACCCTTCCTACGAGCAGTACTTC
TRBJ2-1 | TRBD2 | TRBV30 | - | CAWEPGLAGGYNEQFF | TGTGCCTGGGAACCGGGACTAGCGGGAGGTTACAATGAGCAGTTCTTC
TRBJ1-2 | - | TRBV6-5 | - | CASSPGDVNYGYTF | TGTGCCAGCAGTCCGGGTGACGTTAACTATGGCTACACCTTC
TRBJ2-3 | TRBD2 | TRBV11-2 | - | CASSLVGTSADTQYF | TGTGCCAGCAGCTTAGTAGGGACTAGCGCAGATACGCAGTATTTT
TRBJ2-1 | - | TRBV12-2 | - | CASRFQLLPGPSCDEQFF | TGTGCAAGTCGCTTCCAACTCCTACCGGGGCCCTCGTGTGATGAGCAGTTCTTC
TRBJ2-1 | - | TRBV18 | - | CASSPGSSNEQFF | TGTGCCAGCTCACCAGGGTCGAGCAATGAGCAGTTCTTC
TRBJ2-7 | - | TRBV28 | - | CASSRGIYEQYF | TGTGCCAGCTCCCGGGGGATCTACGAGCAGTACTTC
TRBJ1-4 | - | TRBV4-3 | - | CASSQEIHLGLFF | TGCGCCAGCAGCCAAGAAATCCACTTAGGACTGTTTTTT
TRBJ2-5 | TRBD2 | TRBV4-1 | once | CASSQGLAGGGSGETQYF | TGCGCCAGCAGCCAAGGTCTAGCGGGGGGCGGCTCCGGGGAGACCCAGTACTTC
TRBJ2-5 | TRBD2 | TRBV2 | - | CASSEEAGGPETQYF | TGTGCCAGCAGTGAAGAAGCGGGGGGGCCGGAGACCCAGTACTTC
TRBJ1-1 | - | TRBV6-5 | - | CASSYTTGGTEAFF | TGTGCCAGCAGTTACACGACAGGTGGTACTGAAGCTTTCTTT
TRBJ2-5 | TRBD1 | TRBV4-3 | - | CASSQVPGGETQYF | TGCGCCAGCAGCCAAGTTCCAGGGGGAGAGACCCAGTACTTC
TRBJ2-1 | - | TRBV19 | few | CASRGIAGTRVENEQFF | TGTGCCAGTCGGGGTATAGCTGGGACAAGGGTTGAGAATGAGCAGTTCTTC
TRBJ2-7 | TRBD2 | TRBV27 | once | CASSPRAGVFLQYF | TGTGCCAGCAGCCCCCGAGCGGGAGTTTTTTTGCAGTACTTC
TRBJ1-1 | - | TRBV6-2/TRBV6-3 | - | CASSYINPPGVDTEAFF | TGTGCCAGCAGTTATATAAATCCCCCAGGGGTTGACACTGAAGCTTTCTTT
TRBJ1-5 | - | TRBV6-5 | - | CASRPRVYSNQPQHF | TGTGCCAGCAGGCCCAGAGTTTATAGCAATCAGCCCCAGCATTTT
TRBJ2-1 | - | TRBV6-5 | - | CASYKGAGRGEQFF | TGTGCCAGTTACAAGGGAGCAGGTAGGGGTGAGCAGTTCTTC
TRBJ1-1 | - | TRBV4-1 | few | CASSQGPMNTEAFF | TGCGCCAGCAGCCAAGGGCCGATGAACACTGAAGCTTTCTTT
TRBJ2-2 | - | TRBV11-1 | - | CASSSQSYTGELFF | TGTGCCAGCTCCTCGCAGTCCTACACCGGGGAGCTGTTTTTT
TRBJ2-6 | - | TRBV2 | - | CASSEFGPSGANVLTF | TGTGCCAGCAGTGAGTTTGGTCCCTCTGGGGCCAACGTCCTGACTTTC
TRBJ2-5 | TRBD2 | TRBV7-2 | - | CASSLWASGQETQYF | TGTGCCAGCAGCTTATGGGCTAGCGGACAAGAGACCCAGTACTTC
TRBJ2-6 | TRBD1 | TRBV11-2 | - | CASSLLGQGSGANVLTF | TGTGCCAGCAGCTTATTAGGACAGGGCTCTGGGGCCAACGTCCTGACTTTC
TRBJ2-2 | - | TRBV5-1 | few | CASSLISTGELFF | TGCGCCAGCAGCTTGATATCCACCGGGGAGCTGTTTTTT
TRBJ1-5 | - | TRBV6-2/TRBV6-3 | once | CASRYRPDPNQPQHF | TGTGCCAGCAGATACCGCCCAGACCCGAATCAGCCCCAGCATTTT
TRBJ2-7 | - | TRBV2 | - | CASTADGPSYYEQYF | TGTGCCAGCACCGCGGACGGTCCATCTTACTACGAGCAGTACTTC
TRBJ2-1 | TRBD1 | TRBV20-1 | - | CSARGGTGYYNEQFF | TGCAGTGCTCGTGGGGGGACAGGGTACTACAATGAGCAGTTCTTC
TRBJ2-7 | - | TRBV3-1/TRBV3-2 | - | CATTQGGYEQYF | TGTGCCACCACGCAGGGTGGCTACGAGCAGTACTTC
TRBJ2-7 | TRBD1 | TRBV5-6 | - | CASSWGTGRYEQYF | TGTGCCAGCAGCTGGGGGACAGGGCGCTACGAGCAGTACTTC
TRBJ2-3 | - | TRBV5-5 | - | CASSLVSSTDTQYF | TGTGCCAGCAGCTTGGTTTCCAGCACAGATACGCAGTATTTT
TRBJ1-1 | - | TRBV7-9 | large | CASSLVWAKGLFF | TGTGCCAGCAGCTTAGTGTGGGCAAAGGGCCTTTTCTTT
TRBJ2-6 | - | TRBV7-3 | - | CASRKGGAVPGANVLTF | TGTGCCAGCAGAAAGGGGGGCGCGGTCCCTGGGGCCAACGTCCTGACTTTC
TRBJ2-3 | TRBD2 | TRBV5-1 | - | CASSLGDYTDTQYF | TGCGCCAGCAGCTTGGGGGACTACACAGATACGCAGTATTTT
TRBJ1-6 | TRBD1 | TRBV3-1/TRBV3-2 | - | CASSQADRELVNSPLHF | TGTGCCAGCAGCCAAGCAGACAGGGAATTGGTGAATTCACCCCTCCACTTT